This TCR beta chain derives from a study of shared clonotypes between healthy human individuals. Study-level background: Donors consisted of a couple of women and a few men between 18 and 49. General observations from the study: Among the subsets, naive ones generally showed larger estimated richness than memory ones. Sharing of clonotypes among donors was expected to vary with sequencing depth. Naive CD4 clonotypes were shared across a handful of donors at roughly 5%.

TCRdb keeps only in-frame clones here, not all; method: immunoSEQ multiplex PCR. The sample lists about 2.1 million clones; about 93% were seen once. With respect to this clone: Its cognate antigen is unknown.

Naive CD8 cells, CD45RO-negative and positively selected for CCR7, excluded terminally differentiated effector memory CD45RA+ cells. The specimen sequenced was naive CD8+ T cells from PBMCs. The clonotype was recovered from a man between 18 and 29 years old in good health. Some clones in this sample may be carry-over from other donors' samples.

This CDR3 is CASAIGTEAFF. CDR3 nucleotides: TGTGCCAGCGCCATTGGAACTGAAGCTTTCTTT. The chain couples TRBV19 to TRBJ1-1; no definite D call. The germline V gene encodes CDR1 LNHDA and CDR2 SQIVND (reference sequence). Trimming shortened V by 9 bases and J by 5 bases, and 10 bases separated the two germline ends. CDR3 length: 11 amino acids. The complete variable domain, with remaining parts taken from reference TRBV19 and TRBJ1-1, reads DGGITQSPKYLFRKEGQNVTLSCEQNLNHDAMYWYRQDPGQGLRLIYYSQIVNDFQKGDIAEGYSVSREKKESFPLTVTSAQKNPTAFYLCASAIGTEAFFGQGTRLTVV.